This TCR beta chain was recorded in a study of beta chain features in type 1 diabetes. Study-level points and caveats: PCR might show a preference for shorter templates, equally across patients and controls. Within each of all four CD4+ subsets, Type 1 diabetes patients had TCRB CDR3s that were moderately but significantly shorter.

The CDR3 extends over 14 amino acids. Looked up from germline, CDR1 is LGHNA and CDR2 is YSLEER. V dropped 1 base and J dropped 10 bases, with 13 bases sitting between them. Reverse transcribing all isolated RNA meant expressed TCRB transcripts were sequenced. Clones were sequenced by immunoSEQ multiplex PCR, and TCRdb holds only the in-frame ones, with some missing. The sample lists hundreds of thousands of clones, approximately 14% occurring once. This clone was seen ten or more times. Its antigen is currently unknown. The sequence derives from a man aged 30 to 39 in good health. Sample: central memory CD4+ T cells from blood. This rearrangement joins TRBV4-3 to TRBJ1-4; D unresolved. Here the CDR3 DNA reads TGCGCCAGCAGCCAAGGTGGTTCCCTGGGAAAACTGTTTTTT. Its translation is CASSQGGSLGKLFF.